This entry lists 9 T cell receptor beta chains sequenced from one sample in a study of shared T cell receptors in the human thymus (dated by TCRdb to about 2021). The method behind the library was the immunoSEQ multiplex PCR assay. TCRdb mirrors the immuneACCESS table, restricted to in-frame sequences. Some clones are absent from its copies; in checked studies, under half trace to an unresolved V gene, and the reason for the others is unknown. In all, the sample holds about 500,000 clones, and about 84% of those were seen once. The biggest ten clones account for approximately 0.013% of the sample. These data were likewise used in another study, on human thymus T cells.

Material: thymocytes. Source of these receptors: a boy in the first two years of life with a congenital heart defect. Donor details come from another sample of the same person, matched by shared clones.

Turning to this clone: Other nucleotide sequences in the sample specify the same CDR3. The V call is TRBV9, the J call TRBJ2-5; D possibly corresponds to TRBD2 (5 bases). Between the trimmed V and J ends, which lost 1 base and 5 bases, there was a span of 9 bases. The CDR3 runs to 13 residues. Per germline, CDR1 SGDLS and CDR2 YYNGEE. CDR3 sequence: CASSVTREETQYF. Written as DNA, the CDR3 is TGTGCCAGCAGCGTAACGAGGGAGGAGACCCAGTACTTC.

This rearrangement joins TRBV7-9 to TRBJ1-5; TRBD1 matches 9 bases. The CDR3 extends over 17 amino acids. V shed 0 bases, J shed 2 bases, and the junction held 5 bases outside the gene matches. The germline CDR1 and CDR2 sequences are SEHNR and FQNEAQ (reference sequence). The CDR3 nucleotides read TGTGCCAGCAGCTTAGCTGGGACAGGGTTGCGCAATCAGCCCCAGCATTTT. Its translation: CASSLAGTGLRNQPQHF.

This clone was seen once. V and J are TRBV7-9 and TRBJ2-2, with TRBD1 as a possible D gene (5 bases). Germline CDR1 reads SEHNR; CDR2 reads FQNEAQ (reference sequence). This CDR3 has 16 residues. Trimming took off 4 bases at V and 2 bases at J, with 14 bases between the two ends. The CDR3: CASSSQGPPNTGELFF. DNA of the CDR3: TGTGCCAGCAGCTCGCAGGGCCCCCCTAACACCGGGGAGCTGTTTTTT.

The V and J genes are TRBV4-3 and TRBJ2-1; D may be TRBD2 (5 bases). Trimming removed 5 bases from V and 1 base from J, with 30 bases in between. CDR3 size: 21 residues. Germline loops: CDR1 LGHNA, CDR2 YSLEER. The CDR3 here is CASSKVGVGRNQVGSYNEQFF. CDR3 nucleotides: TGCGCCAGCAGCAAAGTGGGAGTCGGGCGGAACCAGGTGGGGTCCTACAATGAGCAGTTCTTC.

V usage is TRBV7-6 and J usage is TRBJ1-1; the match to TRBD1 covers 8 bases. V shed 2 bases, J shed 7 bases, and the junction held 6 bases outside the gene matches. CDR1 is SGHVS, CDR2 FNYEAQ, per germline. This CDR3 spans 14 amino acids. Here the CDR3 reads CASSLKAGGSEAFF. CDR3 DNA: TGTGCCAGCAGCTTAAAGGCAGGGGGCAGTGAAGCTTTCTTT.

J is TRBJ2-5 and V is TRBV18; 7 bases align to TRBD2. The V segment lost 4 bases and the J segment 5 bases; nucleotides outside the gene matches: 13. Germline V gives CDR1 KGHSH, CDR2 LQKENI. CDR3 length: 16 residues. CDR3: CASSLSKSGNSETQYF. CDR3 DNA sequence: TGTGCCAGCTCACTCTCAAAGAGCGGGAACTCGGAGACCCAGTACTTC.

The gene calls are TRBV29-1 and TRBJ2-7, with a weak D call TRBD1 (5 bases). Trimming stripped 4 bases from V and 6 bases from J, with 16 bases between. The CDR3 is 13 residues long. Germline-derived CDR1 and CDR2 are SQVTM and ANQGSEA. The CDR3 reads CSVVAGWGSEQYF. The DNA of the CDR3 is TGCAGCGTTGTGGCAGGGTGGGGCTCCGAGCAGTACTTC.

The chain is built from TRBV2 and TRBJ2-5, with TRBD1 matching over 8 bases. The trim removed 5 bases at V and 3 bases at J, leaving 2 bases unmatched. The CDR3 is 13 residues long. Germline V gene data show CDR1 as SNHLY and CDR2 as FYNNEI. Here the CDR3 reads CASSRTGKETQYF. CDR3 coding DNA: TGTGCCAGCAGTAGGACAGGGAAAGAGACCCAGTACTTC.

The chain is built from TRBV5-1 and TRBJ2-1, with D possibly matching TRBD1 (6 bases). This CDR3 spans 16 amino acids. The V gene lost 3 bases and the J gene lost 6 bases, with 19 bases spanning the gap. CDR1 is SGHRS and CDR2 is YFSETQ in the germline V gene. The DNA for the CDR3 is TGCGCCAGCAGCTACAGGGCGACGTTGGTGGGCAATGAGCAGTTCTTC. This translates into CASSYRATLVGNEQFF.